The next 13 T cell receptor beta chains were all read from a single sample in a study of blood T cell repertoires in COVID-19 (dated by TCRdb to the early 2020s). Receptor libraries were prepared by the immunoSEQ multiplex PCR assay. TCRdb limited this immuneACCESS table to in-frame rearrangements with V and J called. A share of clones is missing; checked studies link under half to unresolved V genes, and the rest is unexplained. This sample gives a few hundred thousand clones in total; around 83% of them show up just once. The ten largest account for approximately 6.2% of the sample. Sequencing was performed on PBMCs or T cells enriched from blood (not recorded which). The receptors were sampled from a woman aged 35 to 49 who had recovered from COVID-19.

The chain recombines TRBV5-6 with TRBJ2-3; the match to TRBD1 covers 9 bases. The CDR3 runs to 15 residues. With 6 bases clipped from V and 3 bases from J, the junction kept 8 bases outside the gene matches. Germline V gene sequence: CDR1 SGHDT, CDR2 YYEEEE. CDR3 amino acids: CASTETGGSTDTQYF. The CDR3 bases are TGTGCCAGCACCGAGACAGGGGGTTCTACAGATACGCAGTATTTT.

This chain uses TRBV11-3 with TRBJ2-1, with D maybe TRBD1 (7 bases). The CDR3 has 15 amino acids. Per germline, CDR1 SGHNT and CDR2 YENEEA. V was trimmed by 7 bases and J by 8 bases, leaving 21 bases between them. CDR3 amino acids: CASTQGGFGLDEQFF. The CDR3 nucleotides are TGTGCCAGCACCCAGGGGGGTTTTGGGCTCGATGAGCAGTTCTTC.

CDR3 sequence: CASREGGGSSYEQYV. Written as DNA, the CDR3 is TGTGCCAGCAGGGAAGGGGGCGGGAGTTCCTACGAGCAGTACGTC. The gene calls are TRBV6-1 and TRBJ2-7, with D perhaps TRBD1 or TRBD2 (7 bases each). The CDR3 has 15 residues. The germline CDR1 and CDR2 sequences are MNHNS and SASEGT.

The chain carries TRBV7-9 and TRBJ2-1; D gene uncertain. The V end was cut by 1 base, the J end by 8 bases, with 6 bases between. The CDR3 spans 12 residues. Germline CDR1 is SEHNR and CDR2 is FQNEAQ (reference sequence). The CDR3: CASSLGGDEQFF. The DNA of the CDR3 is TGTGCCAGCAGCTTAGGCGGCGATGAGCAGTTCTTC.

This CDR3 reads CASSHKRTSGDTSYNEQFF. The CDR3 DNA sequence: TGCGCCAGCAGCCACAAGAGGACTAGCGGGGATACTTCCTACAATGAGCAGTTCTTC. The chain carries TRBV4-3 and TRBJ2-1; TRBD2 matches at 12 bases. The CDR3 is 19 amino acids. V lost 3 bases to trimming and J lost 1 base; unmatched junction nucleotides: 10. Germline CDR1 is LGHNA and CDR2 is YSLEER.

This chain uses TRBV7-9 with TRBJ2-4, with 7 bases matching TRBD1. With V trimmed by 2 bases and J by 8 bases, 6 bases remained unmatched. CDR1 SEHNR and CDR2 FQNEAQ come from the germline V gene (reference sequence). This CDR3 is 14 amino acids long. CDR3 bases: TGTGCCAGCAGCTTAAGGGACAGTATGGACATTCAGTACTTC. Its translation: CASSLRDSMDIQYF.

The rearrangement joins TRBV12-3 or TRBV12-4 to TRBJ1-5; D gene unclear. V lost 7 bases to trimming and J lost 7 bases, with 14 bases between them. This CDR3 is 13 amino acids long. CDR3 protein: CASNWEGQQPQHF. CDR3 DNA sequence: TGTGCCAGCAACTGGGAGGGTCAGCAGCCCCAGCATTTT.

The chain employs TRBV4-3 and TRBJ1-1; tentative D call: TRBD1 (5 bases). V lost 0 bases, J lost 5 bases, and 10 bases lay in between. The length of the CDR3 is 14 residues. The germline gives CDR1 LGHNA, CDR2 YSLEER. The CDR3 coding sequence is TGCGCCAGCAGCCAAGATGCGGGGGGGACTGAAGCTTTCTTT. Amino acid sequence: CASSQDAGGTEAFF.

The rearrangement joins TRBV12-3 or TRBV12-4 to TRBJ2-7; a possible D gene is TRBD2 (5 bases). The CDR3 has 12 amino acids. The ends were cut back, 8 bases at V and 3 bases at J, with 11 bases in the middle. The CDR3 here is CASGQGGYEQYF. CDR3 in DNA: TGTGCCAGCGGGCAAGGAGGCTACGAGCAGTACTTC.

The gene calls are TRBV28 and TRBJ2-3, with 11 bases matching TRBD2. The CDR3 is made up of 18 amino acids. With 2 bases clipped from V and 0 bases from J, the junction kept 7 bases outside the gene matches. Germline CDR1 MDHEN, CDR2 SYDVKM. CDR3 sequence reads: CASSLQLAGARSTDTQYF. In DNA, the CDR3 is TGTGCCAGCAGTTTACAACTAGCGGGAGCGAGGAGCACAGATACGCAGTATTTT.

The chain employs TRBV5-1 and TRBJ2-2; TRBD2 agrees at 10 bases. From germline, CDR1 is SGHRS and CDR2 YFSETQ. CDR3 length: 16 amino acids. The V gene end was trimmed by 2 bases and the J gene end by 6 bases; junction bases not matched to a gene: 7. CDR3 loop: CASSLATSGLAGELFF. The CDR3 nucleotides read TGCGCCAGCAGCTTAGCGACTAGCGGGCTCGCCGGGGAGCTGTTTTTT.

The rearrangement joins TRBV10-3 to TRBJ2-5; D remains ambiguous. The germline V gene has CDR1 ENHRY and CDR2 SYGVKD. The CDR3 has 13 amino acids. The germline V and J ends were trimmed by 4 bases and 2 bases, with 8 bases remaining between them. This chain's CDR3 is CAISVGSQETQYF. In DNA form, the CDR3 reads TGTGCCATCAGTGTGGGCAGTCAAGAGACCCAGTACTTC.

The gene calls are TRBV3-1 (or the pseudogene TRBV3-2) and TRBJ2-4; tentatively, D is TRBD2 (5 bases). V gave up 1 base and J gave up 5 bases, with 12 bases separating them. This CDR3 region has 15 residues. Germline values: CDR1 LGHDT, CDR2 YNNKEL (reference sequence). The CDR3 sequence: CASSQGSGWENIQYF. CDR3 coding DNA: TGTGCCAGCAGCCAAGGGTCGGGGTGGGAAAACATTCAGTACTTC.